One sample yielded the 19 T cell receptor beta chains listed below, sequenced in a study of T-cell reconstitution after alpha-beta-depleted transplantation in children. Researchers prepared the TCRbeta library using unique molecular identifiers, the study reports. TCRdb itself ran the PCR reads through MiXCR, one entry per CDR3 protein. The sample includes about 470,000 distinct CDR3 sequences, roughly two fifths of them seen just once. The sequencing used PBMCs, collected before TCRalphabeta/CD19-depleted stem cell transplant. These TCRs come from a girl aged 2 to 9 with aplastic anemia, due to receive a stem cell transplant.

CDR3 amino acids: CASSQGDPAGHGQFF. CDR3 bases: TGCGCCAGCAGCCAAGGGGACCCAGCGGGCCATGGGCAGTTCTTC. The gene calls are TRBV4-1 and TRBJ2-1; D is possibly TRBD2 (6 bases). V was trimmed by 1 base and J by 12 bases, leaving 19 bases between them. The germline V gene has CDR1 MGHRA and CDR2 YSYEKL. There are 15 residues in the CDR3.

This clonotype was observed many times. In DNA, the CDR3 is TGCAGTGCTGGGGACAGGGAAGGCGAGCAGTACTTC. As protein: CSAGDREGEQYF. The V call is TRBV20-1, the J call TRBJ2-7, with 9 bases fitting TRBD1. The V gene end was trimmed by 5 bases and the J gene end by 6 bases; junction bases not matched to a gene: 5. The CDR3 extends over 12 amino acids. Germline V gene sequence: CDR1 DFQATT, CDR2 SNEGSKA (reference sequence).

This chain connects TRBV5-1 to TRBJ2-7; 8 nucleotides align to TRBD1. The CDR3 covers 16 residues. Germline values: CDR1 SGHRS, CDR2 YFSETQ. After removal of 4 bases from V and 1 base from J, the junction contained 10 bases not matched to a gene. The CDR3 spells CASSPRPGQESYEQYF. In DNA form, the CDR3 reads TGCGCCAGCAGCCCTAGGCCGGGACAGGAGTCCTACGAGCAGTACTTC.

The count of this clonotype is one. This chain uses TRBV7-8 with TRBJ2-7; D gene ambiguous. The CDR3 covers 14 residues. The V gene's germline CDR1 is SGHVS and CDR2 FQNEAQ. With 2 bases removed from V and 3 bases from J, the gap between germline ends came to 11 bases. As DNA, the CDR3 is TGTGCCAGCAGCTTACAGTTCCCAAACTACGAGCAGTACTTC. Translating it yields CASSLQFPNYEQYF. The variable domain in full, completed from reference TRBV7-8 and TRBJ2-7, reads GAGVSQSPRYKVAKRGQDVALRCDPISGHVSLFWYQQALGQGPEFLTYFQNEAQLDKSGLPSDRFFAERPEGSVSTLKIQRTQQEDSAVYLCASSLQFPNYEQYFGPGTRLTVT.

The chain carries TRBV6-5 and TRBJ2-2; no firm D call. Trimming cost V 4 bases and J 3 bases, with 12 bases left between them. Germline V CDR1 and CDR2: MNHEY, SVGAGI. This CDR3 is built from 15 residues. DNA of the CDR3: TGTGCCAGCAGTTCTCCGGGCCGGTACACCGGGGAGCTGTTTTTT. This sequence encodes CASSSPGRYTGELFF.

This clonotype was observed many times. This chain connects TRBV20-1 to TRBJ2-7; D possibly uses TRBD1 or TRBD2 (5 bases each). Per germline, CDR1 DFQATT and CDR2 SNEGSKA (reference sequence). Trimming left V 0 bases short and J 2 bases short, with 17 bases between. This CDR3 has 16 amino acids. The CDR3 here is CSARDLRGLTAYEQYF. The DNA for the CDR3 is TGCAGTGCTAGAGATTTGAGGGGATTAACAGCCTACGAGCAGTACTTC.

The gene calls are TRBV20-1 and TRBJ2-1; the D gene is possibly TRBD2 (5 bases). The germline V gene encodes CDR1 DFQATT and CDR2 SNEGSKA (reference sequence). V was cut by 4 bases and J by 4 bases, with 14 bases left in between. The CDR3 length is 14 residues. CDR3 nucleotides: TGCAGTGCTACGTGGACTGATGAATACAATGAGCAGTTCTTC. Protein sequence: CSATWTDEYNEQFF.

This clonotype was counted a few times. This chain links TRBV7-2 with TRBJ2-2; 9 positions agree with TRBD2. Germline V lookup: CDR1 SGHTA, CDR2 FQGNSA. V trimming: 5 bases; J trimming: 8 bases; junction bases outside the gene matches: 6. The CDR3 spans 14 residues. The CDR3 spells CASSRSGGKGELFF. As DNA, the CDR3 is TGTGCCAGCAGCCGTAGCGGGGGCAAAGGGGAGCTGTTTTTT. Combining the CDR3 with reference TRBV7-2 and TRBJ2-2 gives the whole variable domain GAGVSQSPSNKVTEKGKDVELRCDPISGHTALYWYRQSLGQGLEFLIYFQGNSAPDKSGLPSDRFSAERTGGSVSTLTIQRTQQEDSAVYLCASSRSGGKGELFFGEGSRLTVL.

In DNA form, the CDR3 reads TGCAGTGCCCTCGATGCCAGGGGGAACACTGAAGCTTTCTTT. Protein: CSALDARGNTEAFF. The gene calls are TRBV20-1 and TRBJ1-1; possible D gene TRBD1, 6 bases. V shed 6 bases and J shed 1 base, with 15 bases lying between them. CDR1 is DFQATT and CDR2 is SNEGSKA in the germline V gene (reference sequence). The CDR3 spans 14 residues.

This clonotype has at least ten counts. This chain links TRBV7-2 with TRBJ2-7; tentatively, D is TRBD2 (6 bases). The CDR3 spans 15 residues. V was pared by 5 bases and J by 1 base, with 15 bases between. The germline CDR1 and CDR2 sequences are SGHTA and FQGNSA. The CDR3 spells CASSVAGRPSYEQYF. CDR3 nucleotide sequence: TGTGCCAGCAGCGTGGCGGGACGACCTTCCTACGAGCAGTACTTC. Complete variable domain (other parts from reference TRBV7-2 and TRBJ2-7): GAGVSQSPSNKVTEKGKDVELRCDPISGHTALYWYRQSLGQGLEFLIYFQGNSAPDKSGLPSDRFSAERTGGSVSTLTIQRTQQEDSAVYLCASSVAGRPSYEQYFGPGTRLTVT.

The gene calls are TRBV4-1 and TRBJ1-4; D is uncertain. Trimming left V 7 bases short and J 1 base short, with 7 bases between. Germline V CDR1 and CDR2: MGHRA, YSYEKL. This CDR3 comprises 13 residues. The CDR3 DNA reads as TGCGCCAGCAAGGACGGAACTAATGAAAAACTGTTTTTT. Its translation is CASKDGTNEKLFF.

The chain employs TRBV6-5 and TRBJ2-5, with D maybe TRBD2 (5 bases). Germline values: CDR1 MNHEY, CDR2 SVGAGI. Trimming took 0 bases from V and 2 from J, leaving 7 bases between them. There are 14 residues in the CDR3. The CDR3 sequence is CASSYSDFQETQYF. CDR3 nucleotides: TGTGCCAGCAGTTACTCGGACTTTCAAGAGACCCAGTACTTC.

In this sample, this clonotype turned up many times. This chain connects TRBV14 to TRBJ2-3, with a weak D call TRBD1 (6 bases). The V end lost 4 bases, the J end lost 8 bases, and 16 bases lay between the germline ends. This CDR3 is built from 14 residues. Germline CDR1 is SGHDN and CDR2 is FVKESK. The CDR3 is CASSPYGAQGTQYF. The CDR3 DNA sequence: TGTGCCAGCAGCCCCTACGGGGCACAGGGTACGCAGTATTTT.

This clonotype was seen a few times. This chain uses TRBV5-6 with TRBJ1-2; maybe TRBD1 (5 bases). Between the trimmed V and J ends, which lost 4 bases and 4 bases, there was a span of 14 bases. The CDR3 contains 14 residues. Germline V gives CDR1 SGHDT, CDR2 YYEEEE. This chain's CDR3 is CASSLPLGAYGYTF. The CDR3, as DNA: TGTGCCAGCAGCCTACCTTTAGGGGCCTATGGCTACACCTTC.

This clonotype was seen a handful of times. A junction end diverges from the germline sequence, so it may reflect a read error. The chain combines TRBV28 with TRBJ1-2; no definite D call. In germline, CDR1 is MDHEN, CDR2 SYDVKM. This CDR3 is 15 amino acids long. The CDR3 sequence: CASSLSVEGAPGYPF. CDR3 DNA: TGTGCCAGCAGTTTATCCGTCGAGGGCGCCCCGGGCTACCCCTTC.

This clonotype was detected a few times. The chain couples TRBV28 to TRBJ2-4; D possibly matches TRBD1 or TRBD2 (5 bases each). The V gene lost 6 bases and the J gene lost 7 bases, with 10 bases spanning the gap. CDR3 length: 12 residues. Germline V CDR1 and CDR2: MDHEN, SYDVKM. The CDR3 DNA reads TGTGCCAGCAGCTTAGGGGAGAACATTCAGTACTTC. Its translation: CASSLGENIQYF. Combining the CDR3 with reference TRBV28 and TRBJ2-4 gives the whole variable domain DVKVTQSSRYLVKRTGEKVFLECVQDMDHENMFWYRQDPGLGLRLIYFSYDVKMKEKGDIPEGYSVSREKKERFSLILESASTNQTSMYLCASSLGENIQYFGAGTRLSVL.

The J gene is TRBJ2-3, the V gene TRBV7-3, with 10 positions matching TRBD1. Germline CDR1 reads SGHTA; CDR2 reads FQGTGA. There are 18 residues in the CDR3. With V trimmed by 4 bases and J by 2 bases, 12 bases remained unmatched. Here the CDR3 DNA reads TGTGCCAGCAGCTCCACAGGCACGGGACAGGGGCCCACAGATACGCAGTATTTT. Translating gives CASSSTGTGQGPTDTQYF.

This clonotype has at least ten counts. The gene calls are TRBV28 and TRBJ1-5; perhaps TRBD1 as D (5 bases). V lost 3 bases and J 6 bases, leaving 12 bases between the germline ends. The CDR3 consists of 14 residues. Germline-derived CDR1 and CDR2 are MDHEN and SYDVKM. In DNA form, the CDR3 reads TGTGCCAGCAGTTTCCTTCTGGGGGGTCAGCCCCAGCATTTT. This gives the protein CASSFLLGGQPQHF. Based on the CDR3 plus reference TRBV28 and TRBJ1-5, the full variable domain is DVKVTQSSRYLVKRTGEKVFLECVQDMDHENMFWYRQDPGLGLRLIYFSYDVKMKEKGDIPEGYSVSREKKERFSLILESASTNQTSMYLCASSFLLGGQPQHFGDGTRLSIL.

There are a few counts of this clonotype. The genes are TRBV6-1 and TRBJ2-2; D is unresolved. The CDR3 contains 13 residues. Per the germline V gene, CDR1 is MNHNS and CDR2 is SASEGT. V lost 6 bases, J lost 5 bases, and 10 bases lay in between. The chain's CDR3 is CASRSSETGELFF. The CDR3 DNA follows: TGTGCCAGCAGGAGTAGTGAGACCGGGGAGCTGTTTTTT.